This T cell receptor beta chain appears in the sequencing data of a study of OX40 agonist ivuxolimab in advanced cancers. Germline-derived CDR1 and CDR2 are ENHRY and SYGVKD. Losses at the gene ends were 7 bases for V and 5 bases for J; bases not matched to a gene: 10. This CDR3 has 15 residues. The data were produced by immunoSEQ multiplex PCR, yet TCRdb's version contains in-frame clones alone and is incomplete. The data show tens of thousands of clones, about 93% seen once. The chain couples TRBV10-3 to TRBJ2-5, with 10 nucleotides matching TRBD2. The receptor was isolated from an adult with an advanced solid tumor such as melanoma, head and neck, liver or kidney cancer. Specimen: CD4+ or CD8+ T cells sorted from blood, collected in a trial of the OX40 agonist ivuxolimab. The CDR3 nucleotides are TGTGCCATCAAAGATGATAGCGGGAGGTTGGAGACCCAGTACTTC. This gives the protein CAIKDDSGRLETQYF.